Listed below are T cell receptor beta chains from one sample, sequenced in a study of blood T cell repertoires in COVID-19. Clones were read by immunoSEQ multiplex PCR, and TCRdb kept only the in-frame ones, dropping some. The repertoire includes roughly 190,000 clones, around 79% of them detected once, and 9.5% to 15% sits in the top ten. Sequenced sample: peripheral blood. The receptors originated from a woman aged 50 to 60 with acute or convalescent COVID-19. The CDR3 runs from the conserved cysteine through the conserved F or W. Each record gives: V gene, J gene, CDR3 length, CDR3 protein.

TRBV2,TRBJ1-2,15,CASSEPRTGDYGYTF
TRBV10-2,TRBJ1-2,15,CASSESTGTGEGYTF
TRBV6-1,TRBJ2-1,16,CASSGRPGGAVNEQFF
TRBV7-9,TRBJ2-5,14,CASSSGGEGKTQYF
TRBV5-1,TRBJ1-3,15,CASSLGQMFGNTIYF
TRBV4-1,TRBJ1-2,15,CASSQDLGRVYGYTF
TRBV27,TRBJ2-7,13,CASSTRQGHEQYF
TRBV7-2,TRBJ1-1,13,CASSLTANTEAFF
TRBV7-2,TRBJ2-7,15,CASSSRRTGTYEQYF
TRBV10-3,TRBJ2-3,16,CAISDVVAGASDTQYF
TRBV5-5,TRBJ2-2,14,CASSLAGGTGELFF
TRBV10-3,TRBJ1-2,13,CAIRDDRVYGYTF
TRBV6-5,TRBJ2-7,15,CASSFRDRGYYEQYF
TRBV7-6,TRBJ1-6,16,CASSPSGSQGNSPLHF
TRBV28,TRBJ1-4,15,CASSLAGAANEKLFF
TRBV6-1,TRBJ1-3,17,CASSEIRMTGGRNTIYF
TRBV6-5,TRBJ1-1,14,CASTSPVGIREAFF
TRBV7-2,TRBJ1-1,15,CASSLVDRVNTEAFF
TRBV19,TRBJ2-3,15,CASSIGQSGTDTQYF
TRBV7-8,TRBJ1-4,15,CASRIGAGANEKLFF
TRBV5-6,TRBJ2-7,15,CASSDSRTGDYEQYF
TRBV12-3/TRBV12-4,TRBJ1-6,13,CASSLGSVSPLHF
TRBV30,TRBJ2-5,14,CAWNSPGQKETQYF
TRBV28,TRBJ2-3,17,CASSPTLPGQGTDTQYF
TRBV6-5,TRBJ2-2,13,CASSGGGTGELFF
TRBV27,TRBJ1-3,13,CASSPGVGNTIYF
TRBV6-1,TRBJ2-5,15,CASSEIPMSGETQYF
TRBV3-1/TRBV3-2,TRBJ1-1,17,CASRPSDRGLRETEAFF
TRBV3-1/TRBV3-2,TRBJ2-4,21,CASSQGKTSGDFGLAKNIQYF
TRBV25-1,TRBJ1-2,17,CASSDRGGTGAGYGYTF
TRBV5-1,TRBJ1-1,16,CASSFQGRGMNTEAFF
TRBV24-1,TRBJ1-5,14,CATSEQGRNQPQHF
TRBV15,TRBJ2-1,11,CATSAGGEQFF
TRBV4-3,TRBJ1-2,16,CASSQDIGDRVNGYTF
TRBV6-6,TRBJ1-2,14,CASSKTDINYGYTF
TRBV25-1,TRBJ1-5,13,CASSDQGHQPQHF
TRBV6-5,TRBJ1-3,15,CASSSAAFSGNTIYF
TRBV27,TRBJ2-7,13,CASSFSGGYEQYF
TRBV18,TRBJ1-1,14,CASSGTTGYTEAFF
TRBV28,TRBJ1-2,11,CASNRGYGYTF
TRBV10-2,TRBJ2-2,14,CASSESGGTGELFF
TRBV4-2,TRBJ2-1,17,CASSQVQAETSYNEQFF
TRBV29-1,TRBJ1-2,15,CSVATPGGGRGGYTF
TRBV5-1,TRBJ2-1,15,CASSLFSRENDEQFF
TRBV24-1,TRBJ1-1,16,CATVLGGRPPNTEAFF
TRBV28,TRBJ1-6,17,CASSSAMGTGLNSPLHF
TRBV9,TRBJ2-1,16,CASSKGQGALYNEQFF
TRBV7-8,TRBJ2-7,19,CASSLERRGGGAGSYEQYF
TRBV5-1,TRBJ1-6,15,CASSLGTGVNSPLHF
TRBV9,TRBJ2-7,15,CASSADTGVSYEQYF